Included here is one T cell receptor (beta chain) sequence, with context. Per the authors' pipeline: Amplification from reference gene primers served as the basis for estimated nucleated cell counts. Assay used: immunoSEQ multiplex PCR; TCRdb lists only in-frame clones, some missing. Clonal size and the V and J genes are those of that table, whereas D and trimming came from the DNA. The sample contains about 290,000 clones, about 89% of which appear only once. The data are from a study of blood T cell repertoires in COVID-19. Study in general: Acute-phase and convalescent COVID-19 samples originated in the United States, Italy and Spain. The analysed material was cDNA or gDNA that came from T cells, B-cell-depleted T cells, or PBMCs.

The ends were cut back, 5 bases at V and 5 bases at J, with 15 bases in the middle. The germline V gene encodes CDR1 SQVTM and CDR2 ANQGSEA. CDR3 length: 13 residues. This chain connects TRBV29-1 to TRBJ1-2; D remains unclear. The receptor was derived from a man in his forties or fifties with acute or convalescent COVID-19. The sample consisted of peripheral blood. CDR3 nucleotides: TGCAGCGTTCAAAGGGAGAGGTCGTATGGCTACACCTTC. It translates to CSVQRERSYGYTF.